The 9 T cell receptor beta chains below come from one sample, sequenced in a study of blood T cell repertoires in COVID-19. Profiled with immunoSEQ multiplex PCR; TCRdb holds only in-frame clones, not every one. The data hold roughly 120,000 clones, with approximately 85% observed a single time. The sample was peripheral blood. The receptors were sampled from a woman over 75 with COVID-19, enrolled during active disease.

The rearrangement joins TRBV20-1 to TRBJ2-1; the D is unclear. Germline values: CDR1 DFQATT, CDR2 SNEGSKA (reference sequence). V was clipped by 3 bases and J by 0 bases, with 6 bases between them. The CDR3 has 13 residues. The DNA for the CDR3 is TGCAGTGCTAGTCGTAGCTCCTACAATGAGCAGTTCTTC. Residues: CSASRSSYNEQFF.

Worth noting for this clone: Other nucleotide sequences from this sample produce the same CDR3. The J gene is TRBJ2-5, the V gene TRBV6-2 or TRBV6-3; 7 nucleotides align to TRBD2. The V segment lost 0 bases and the J segment 1 base; nucleotides outside the gene matches: 5. CDR3 length: 16 amino acids. CDR1 and CDR2 (germline): MNHEY, SVGEGT. The CDR3 region is CASSYSASGSQETQYF. In nucleotides, the CDR3 is TGTGCCAGCAGTTACTCGGCTAGCGGATCCCAAGAGACCCAGTACTTC.

The chain recombines TRBV14 with TRBJ2-3, with unresolved D. CDR3 length equals 13 residues. The V and J ends lost 6 bases and 8 bases respectively, with 15 bases between them. CDR1 is SGHDN and CDR2 is FVKESK in the germline V gene. The CDR3 protein is CASSPSRAATQYF. The CDR3 bases are TGTGCCAGCAGTCCCTCTCGAGCCGCTACGCAGTATTTT.

The V gene is TRBV10-1, the J gene TRBJ2-7, with 7 bases lining up with TRBD2. The CDR3 contains 12 residues. The germline CDR1 and CDR2 sequences are WNHNN and SYGVQD (reference sequence). The V segment lost 10 bases and the J segment 3 bases; nucleotides outside the gene matches: 6. As DNA, the CDR3 is TGCGCCACCGCGGCTAGCGGCTACGAGCAGTACTTC. Its translation is CATAASGYEQYF.

The chain employs TRBV4-2 and TRBJ1-6; D not resolved. CDR1 LGHNA and CDR2 YNFKEQ come from the germline V gene. Trimming pared 4 bases from V and 5 bases from J, leaving 6 bases between. This CDR3 comprises 13 residues. CDR3 DNA: TGTGCCAGCAGCCGAGACGATAATTCACCCCTCCACTTT. Its translation is CASSRDDNSPLHF.

This chain connects TRBV5-1 to TRBJ1-6, with 9 bases aligning to TRBD1. The germline V gene has CDR1 SGHRS and CDR2 YFSETQ. The CDR3 sequence is 16 residues long. V was pared by 1 base and J by 10 bases, with 9 bases of the junction left unmatched. As DNA, the CDR3 is TGCGCCAGCAGCTTGTCCAACAGGGGGCCGGGGTCACCCCTCCACTTT. This translates into CASSLSNRGPGSPLHF.

This clone appeared once. This chain uses TRBV7-9 with TRBJ1-1; D is undetermined. Trimming pared 7 bases from V and 6 bases from J, leaving 18 bases between. This CDR3 region has 14 residues. Germline V gene lookup returns CDR1 SEHNR and CDR2 FQNEAQ (reference sequence). The CDR3 bases are TGTGCCAGCATCCCGGCGGGAATGTCCCCTGAAGCTTTCTTT. It yields the protein CASIPAGMSPEAFF. Supplemented by reference TRBV7-9 and TRBJ1-1, the full variable domain reads DTGVSQNPRHKITKRGQNVTFRCDPISEHNRLYWYRQTLGQGPEFLTYFQNEAQLEKSRLLSDRFSAERPKGSFSTLEIQRTEQGDSAMYLCASIPAGMSPEAFFGQGTRLTVV.

The chain combines TRBV7-3 with TRBJ2-3, with D perhaps matching TRBD2 (7 bases). The V end lost 1 base, the J end lost 6 bases, and 17 bases lay between the germline ends. Germline V CDR1 and CDR2: SGHTA, FQGTGA. This CDR3 region has 16 residues. CDR3 bases: TGTGCCAGCAGCTTAAGAGGGGGGGCGAGAGGTGATACGCAGTATTTT. Amino acid sequence: CASSLRGGARGDTQYF.

This sequence joins TRBV6-2 or TRBV6-3 and TRBJ1-2, with 9 positions matching TRBD1. The trim removed 1 base at V and 5 bases at J, leaving 5 bases unmatched. Germline V lookup: CDR1 MNHEY, CDR2 SVGEGT. The CDR3 sequence is 15 residues long. Written as DNA, the CDR3 is TGTGCCAGCAGTTACTATCCGGGACAGGGATATGGCTACACCTTC. This encodes CASSYYPGQGYGYTF.